Below are 32 T cell receptor beta chains sequenced from a single sample in a study of T cells in Graves' hyperthyroidism and ophthalmopathy. Amplification of TCR beta CDR3 regions used RNA as the template. An initial round of RT-PCR targeting the TCR CDR3 relied on the HTBI primer set. TCRdb used MiXCR to reprocess the multiplex PCR reads, holding one entry per CDR3 protein. The data show about 360,000 distinct CDR3 sequences, with approximately 13% seen just once and roughly 20% held by the top ten. The specimen sequenced was blood. Receptors originate from a man between 25 and 39 years old with Graves' hyperthyroidism that later progressed to Graves' ophthalmopathy.

This clonotype was counted many times. The gene calls are TRBV4-1 and TRBJ2-3, with D possibly matching TRBD2 (5 bases). Trimming removed 2 bases from V and 6 bases from J, with 12 bases in between. The CDR3 sequence is 14 residues long. CDR1 MGHRA and CDR2 YSYEKL come from the germline V gene. CDR3 nucleotides: TGCGCCAGCAGCCAAACTAGTGGGGTCGATACGCAGTATTTT. Residues: CASSQTSGVDTQYF.

This clonotype has a count of ten or more. The CDR3 DNA is TGTGCCAGCAGGGAGACAGGGACGGGAAACACCATATATTTT. Translation: CASRETGTGNTIYF. This rearrangement joins TRBV12-3 or TRBV12-4 to TRBJ1-3, with TRBD1 matching over 7 bases. The CDR3 is made up of 14 amino acids. After removal of 6 bases from V and 4 bases from J, the junction contained 6 bases not matched to a gene.

This chain joins TRBV5-1 and TRBJ1-2; no clear D. With 0 bases removed from V and 3 bases from J, the gap between germline ends came to 12 bases. Germline CDR1 reads SGHRS; CDR2 reads YFSETQ. The CDR3 runs to 15 residues. CDR3 bases: TGCGCCAGCAGCTTGGGATCTAGGGCCCACTATGGCTACACCTTC. Translating it yields CASSLGSRAHYGYTF.

This clonotype was seen ten or more times. The chain is built from TRBV2 and TRBJ2-5, with D perhaps matching TRBD1 (6 bases). V was shortened by 6 bases and J by 4 bases, with 12 bases between the two germline ends. CDR3 length: 13 amino acids. Germline V gene sequence: CDR1 SNHLY, CDR2 FYNNEI. The CDR3 is CASRTGFLETQYF. In DNA form, the CDR3 reads TGTGCCAGCAGAACAGGGTTTTTAGAGACCCAGTACTTC.

This clonotype came up a few times. Here the CDR3 reads CASSYDRGRNSPLHF. The CDR3 DNA reads as TGTGCCAGCAGTTACGACAGGGGAAGGAATTCACCCCTCCACTTT. The chain has TRBV6-5 and TRBJ1-6, with 8 bases fitting TRBD1. This CDR3 region has 15 residues. Germline V lookup: CDR1 MNHEY, CDR2 SVGAGI. The V and J ends lost 2 bases and 7 bases, in that order; junction bases with no gene match: 4.

The gene calls are TRBV12-3 or TRBV12-4 and TRBJ1-2, with D unresolved. Trimming cost V 1 base and J 6 bases, with 9 bases left between them. The CDR3 contains 13 residues. CDR3 in amino acids: CASSLVPGDGYTF. DNA of the CDR3: TGTGCCAGCAGTTTAGTTCCCGGAGATGGCTACACCTTC.

Concerning this clonotype itself: The germline gene is not matched at one end of the junction; a read error may be the cause. In DNA form, the CDR3 reads TGTGCCAGCAGTTTCTGGACAGGAGCTAACTGTGGCTACACCTTC. Protein product: CASSFWTGANCGYTF. The chain employs TRBV12-3 or TRBV12-4 and TRBJ1-2, with 7 nucleotides matching TRBD1. The CDR3 is made up of 15 amino acids.

The V gene is TRBV5-6, the J gene TRBJ2-3; no definite D call. Trimming took off 7 bases at V and 2 bases at J, with 8 bases between the two ends. The CDR3 runs to 12 residues. From germline, CDR1 is SGHDT and CDR2 YYEEEE. Here the CDR3 reads CASGGPTDTQYF. The CDR3 DNA follows: TGTGCCAGCGGTGGACCCACAGATACGCAGTATTTT.

This clonotype was detected a few times. This sequence may be a read error, since a much larger clone differs from it by one base. The final CDR3 position lacks the conserved phenylalanine or tryptophan, pointing to a likely read error. J is TRBJ1-1 and V is TRBV7-2, with D possibly TRBD1 on 5 matching bases. The CDR3 runs to 13 residues. V was clipped by 2 bases and J by 8 bases, with 12 bases between them. Per the germline V gene, CDR1 is SGHTA and CDR2 is FQGNSA. The CDR3 DNA follows: TGTGCCAGCAGCTTACTAAGGGGTCTCGAAGCTTTCCTT. Protein: CASSLLRGLEAFL.

This clonotype has at least ten counts. This chain joins TRBV11-2 and TRBJ2-5; 8 nucleotides line up with TRBD1. Germline V lookup: CDR1 SGHAT, CDR2 FQNNGV. Trimming cost V 5 bases and J 5 bases; bases outside gene matches: 13. This CDR3 has 16 amino acids. Here the CDR3 reads CASSRKGQDRRETQYF. For the CDR3, the DNA is TGTGCCAGCAGCCGTAAGGGACAGGATCGGCGGGAGACCCAGTACTTC.

This clonotype has ten or more counts. The chain joins TRBV27 to TRBJ1-2, with 8 bases aligning to TRBD1. The junction had 2 bases not matched to a gene; V was cut back by 4 bases and J by 4 bases. The CDR3 has 13 amino acids. Germline values: CDR1 MNHEY, CDR2 SMNVEV (reference sequence). The CDR3 bases are TGTGCCAGCAGTTGGACAGGGAGCTATGGCTACACCTTC. It is translated as CASSWTGSYGYTF.

This clonotype was found a few times. The chain employs TRBV6-1 and TRBJ1-1; D unresolved. V lost 2 bases and J lost 2, with 12 bases in between. Germline lookup yields CDR1 MNHNS and CDR2 SASEGT. The CDR3 totals 15 residues. The CDR3 region is CASSELAGPNTEAFF. The DNA for the CDR3 is TGTGCCAGCAGTGAACTCGCGGGTCCTAACACTGAAGCTTTCTTT.

This clonotype was seen only a few times. The gene calls are TRBV30 and TRBJ1-5, with a weak D call TRBD1 (6 bases). Germline V gives CDR1 GTSNPN, CDR2 SVGIG (reference sequence). The germline V and J ends were trimmed by 3 bases and 7 bases, with 16 bases remaining between them. This CDR3 is built from 14 residues. In DNA, the CDR3 is TGTGCCTGGAGCATACAGGGACGAGGGCAGCCCCAGCATTTT. Amino acids: CAWSIQGRGQPQHF.

This clonotype was seen repeatedly, ten times or more. J is TRBJ2-3 and V is TRBV2; 9 bases map to TRBD2. This CDR3 spans 14 amino acids. CDR1 and CDR2 (germline): SNHLY, FYNNEI. J gave up 1 base and V 8 bases, and 4 bases lay outside the gene matches. The CDR3 DNA is TGTGCCAGCCAAAAGCGGGGGGGCACAGATACGCAGTATTTT. This encodes CASQKRGGTDTQYF.

This chain connects TRBV30 to TRBJ2-3, with D uncertain. The germline V and J ends were trimmed by 1 base and 0 bases, with 11 bases remaining between them. There are 15 residues in the CDR3. Germline V gene lookup returns CDR1 GTSNPN and CDR2 SVGIG (reference sequence). DNA for the CDR3: TGTGCCTGGAGTGCCGGAGTCGCTAGCACAGATACGCAGTATTTT. Its protein is CAWSAGVASTDTQYF. Variable domain in full (rest from reference TRBV30 and TRBJ2-3): SQTIHQWPATLVQPVGSPLSLECTVEGTSNPNLYWYRQAAGRGLQLLFYSVGIGQISSEVPQNLSASRPQDRQFILSSKKLLLSDSGFYLCAWSAGVASTDTQYFGPGTRLTVL.

Ten or more counts support this clonotype. The gene calls are TRBV13 and TRBJ2-5; tentatively, D is TRBD2 (6 bases). V lost 7 bases to trimming and J lost 4 bases, with 13 bases between them. This CDR3 is built from 13 residues. The germline CDR1 and CDR2 sequences are PRHDT and FYEKMQ (reference sequence). The CDR3 loop is CASTRREGETQYF. The DNA of the CDR3 is TGTGCCAGCACGAGGAGGGAAGGAGAGACCCAGTACTTC.

V is TRBV10-3 and J is TRBJ2-3, with 9 bases lining up with TRBD2. Germline CDR1 ENHRY, CDR2 SYGVKD. The CDR3 is 15 amino acids. J lost 4 bases, V lost 4 bases, and 6 bases had no gene match. CDR3 sequence (DNA): TGTGCCATCAGTGGAGGCGGGGGGGCAGCAGATACGCAGTATTTT. The encoded protein is CAISGGGGAADTQYF.

This clonotype was picked up a small number of times. The chain couples TRBV9 to TRBJ1-1, with TRBD1 as a possible D gene (6 bases). In germline, CDR1 is SGDLS, CDR2 YYNGEE. Trimming shortened V by 0 bases and J by 0 bases, and 9 bases separated the two germline ends. The CDR3 contains 15 residues. The CDR3 protein is CASSVGGALNTEAFF. CDR3 DNA sequence: TGTGCCAGCAGCGTAGGGGGGGCCCTGAACACTGAAGCTTTCTTT.

A few counts support this clonotype. The chain recombines TRBV11-2 with TRBJ2-7; D uncertain. Trimming removed 4 bases at V and 3 bases at J, with 13 bases between. This CDR3 comprises 14 residues. Germline lookup yields CDR1 SGHAT and CDR2 FQNNGV. For the CDR3, the DNA is TGTGCCAGCAGCTCGGAACAGCCATTCTACGAGCAGTACTTC. Its protein product is CASSSEQPFYEQYF.

In this sample, this clonotype turned up a few times. The V gene is TRBV2, the J gene TRBJ2-6; D gene uncertain. Germline V gives CDR1 SNHLY, CDR2 FYNNEI. The CDR3 has 14 amino acids. V was pared by 8 bases and J by 2 bases, with 10 bases between. In DNA, the CDR3 is TGTGCCAGCTCCCCCTTTGCTGGGGCCAACGTCCTGACTTTC. Protein: CASSPFAGANVLTF.

The chain joins TRBV15 to TRBJ1-4; no definite D call. The CDR3 sequence is 15 residues long. Germline V gene lookup returns CDR1 LNHNV and CDR2 YYDKDF (reference sequence). The germline V and J ends were trimmed by 2 bases and 11 bases, with 18 bases remaining between them. CDR3 sequence: CATSRMTPMRRKLFF. As DNA, the CDR3 is TGTGCCACCAGCAGAATGACCCCGATGAGGCGGAAACTGTTTTTT.

For this clonotype: This may arise from a read error, as a much more abundant clone is one base away. J is TRBJ1-4 and V is TRBV12-3 or TRBV12-4, with 10 positions matching TRBD1. This CDR3 contains 14 residues. Trimming cost V 5 bases and J 9 bases; bases outside gene matches: 6. The CDR3 nucleotides are TGTGCCAGCAGTATGGACAGGGGGGCCAAAAAACTGTTTTTT. Amino acids: CASSMDRGAKKLFF.

This clonotype was seen a handful of times. The CDR3 DNA follows: TGCGCCAGCAGCGTAACAGGGGCACAATTGAATGAGCAGTTCTTC. It codes for CASSVTGAQLNEQFF. The rearrangement uses TRBV5-1 and TRBJ2-1; 7 nucleotides line up with TRBD1. The CDR3 runs to 15 residues. With 4 bases clipped from V and 7 bases from J, the junction kept 11 bases outside the gene matches. CDR1 is SGHRS and CDR2 is YFSETQ in the germline V gene.

Many counts were recorded for this clonotype. The gene calls are TRBV7-9 and TRBJ2-7; a possible D gene is TRBD2 (5 bases). Trimming pared 4 bases from V and 5 bases from J, leaving 18 bases between. This CDR3 has 15 amino acids. In germline, CDR1 is SEHNR, CDR2 FQNEAQ (reference sequence). The chain's CDR3 is CASSSPGIPTNEQYF. The CDR3 bases are TGTGCCAGCAGCTCCCCCGGGATCCCAACAAACGAGCAGTACTTC.

This clonotype was observed many times. The V gene is TRBV28, the J gene TRBJ1-4; 10 bases are shared with TRBD1. The germline CDR1 and CDR2 sequences are MDHEN and SYDVKM. V shed 2 bases and J 8 bases; nucleotides not matched to a gene: 5. CDR3 length: 15 amino acids. CDR3 sequence: CASSLGDRGREKLFF. In DNA form, the CDR3 reads TGTGCCAGCAGTTTAGGGGACAGGGGAAGGGAAAAACTGTTTTTT.

This clonotype was seen ten or more times. The chain has TRBV13 and TRBJ1-1; D gene unclear. V lost 5 bases and J lost 1, with 17 bases in between. Germline values: CDR1 PRHDT, CDR2 FYEKMQ (reference sequence). The CDR3 extends over 16 amino acids. The CDR3 coding sequence is TGTGCCAGCAGCCTCCGGGGTGGGCATTCGAACACTGAAGCTTTCTTT. It yields the protein CASSLRGGHSNTEAFF.

In this sample, this clonotype turned up a few times. The gene calls are TRBV14 and TRBJ1-2, with TRBD1 as a possible D gene (5 bases). Germline CDR1 SGHDN, CDR2 FVKESK. V was clipped by 4 bases and J by 4 bases, with 13 bases between them. This CDR3 is built from 14 residues. This chain's CDR3 is CASSPGGGVYGYTF. The CDR3 DNA reads TGTGCCAGCAGCCCGGGAGGAGGGGTCTATGGCTACACCTTC.

This chain joins TRBV3-1 and TRBJ1-2; D unclear. The CDR3 extends over 14 amino acids. Germline V gene sequence: CDR1 LGHDT, CDR2 YNNKEL (reference sequence). V was clipped by 0 bases and J by 8 bases, with 13 bases between them. This CDR3 reads CASSQDLGFGGYTF. The CDR3 region has the DNA TGTGCCAGCAGCCAAGATTTAGGGTTCGGGGGCTACACCTTC.

This clonotype was counted only a few times. This chain joins TRBV2 and TRBJ2-6, with D hard to call. Trimming cost V 4 bases and J 0 bases, with 4 bases left between them. The CDR3 loop spans 14 amino acids. Germline lookup yields CDR1 SNHLY and CDR2 FYNNEI. The CDR3 loop reads CASSAPSGANVLTF. The DNA for the CDR3 is TGTGCCAGCAGTGCCCCCTCTGGGGCCAACGTCCTGACTTTC. Supplemented by reference TRBV2 and TRBJ2-6, the full variable domain reads EPEVTQTPSHQVTQMGQEVILRCVPISNHLYFYWYRQILGQKVEFLVSFYNNEISEKSEIFDDQFSVERPDGSNFTLKIRSTKLEDSAMYFCASSAPSGANVLTFGAGSRLTVL.

The chain couples TRBV20-1 to TRBJ2-7; 8 positions agree with TRBD1. The J segment lost 1 base and the V segment lost 2 bases, leaving 1 base of the junction unmatched. CDR1 and CDR2 from the germline V gene are DFQATT and SNEGSKA (reference sequence). The CDR3 is made up of 13 amino acids. CDR3 residues: CSARNRGSYEQYF. CDR3 DNA: TGCAGTGCTAGAAACAGGGGGTCCTACGAGCAGTACTTC.

This clonotype turned up a few times. This chain connects TRBV11-2 to TRBJ1-2, with TRBD1 identical over 7 bases. CDR3 length: 16 amino acids. The trim removed 4 bases at V and 7 bases at J, leaving 15 bases unmatched. Germline assignment: CDR1 SGHAT and CDR2 FQNNGV. This chain's CDR3 is CASSSTRQGSGAGYTF. In DNA form, the CDR3 reads TGTGCCAGCAGCTCAACACGACAGGGTTCGGGCGCTGGCTACACCTTC.

This clonotype appeared a few times. The CDR3 region is CASSQEEDGTDTQYF. The CDR3 nucleotides read TGCGCCAGCAGCCAAGAGGAGGACGGCACAGATACGCAGTATTTT. The chain couples TRBV4-1 to TRBJ2-3; TRBD2 might be the D (5 bases). This CDR3 region has 15 residues. CDR1 MGHRA and CDR2 YSYEKL come from the germline V gene. The V end lost 0 bases, the J end lost 1 base, and 8 bases lay between the germline ends.